What follows are 21 T cell receptor beta chains derived from one specimen sequenced in a study of cytomegalovirus exposure and HLA in healthy donors. 60 Vbeta and 13 Jbeta primers were used in PCR. Generated by immunoSEQ multiplex PCR, the TCRdb table keeps only in-frame clones and is missing some. Of fewer than 90,000 clones in the sample, about 80% were seen once. Material: PBMCs. The receptors come from a male donor in good health and CMV-seronegative.

This sequence joins TRBV7-9 and TRBJ2-7; 9 nucleotides line up with TRBD1. The junction had 9 bases not matched to a gene; V was cut back by 0 bases and J by 3 bases. CDR3 length: 17 amino acids. The V gene's germline CDR1 is SEHNR and CDR2 FQNEAQ (reference sequence). The CDR3 bases are TGTGCCAGCAGCTTAGCGCTAGGGGACAGGGAGGTCTACGAGCAGTACTTC. Its translation is CASSLALGDREVYEQYF. The full variable domain, completed using reference TRBV7-9 and TRBJ2-7, is DTGVSQNPRHKITKRGQNVTFRCDPISEHNRLYWYRQTLGQGPEFLTYFQNEAQLEKSRLLSDRFSAERPKGSFSTLEIQRTEQGDSAMYLCASSLALGDREVYEQYFGPGTRLTVT.

CDR3 DNA: TGTGCCATCAGTGAGTCGGACAGGGTGGCAGAGACCCAGTACTTC. The encoded protein is CAISESDRVAETQYF. V gene TRBV10-3 combines with J gene TRBJ2-5; TRBD1 agrees at 8 bases. The CDR3 has 15 residues. The trim removed 0 bases at V and 4 bases at J, leaving 4 bases unmatched. From germline, CDR1 is ENHRY and CDR2 SYGVKD.

There are a few counts of this clone. The gene calls are TRBV5-4 and TRBJ2-1; D may be TRBD1 (5 bases). Germline assignment: CDR1 SGHNT and CDR2 YYREEE (reference sequence). Trimming left V 9 bases short and J 3 bases short, with 19 bases between. This CDR3 is built from 15 residues. Here the CDR3 reads CATKTQGFSYNEQFF. In DNA form, the CDR3 reads TGTGCCACCAAGACCCAGGGATTTAGCTACAATGAGCAGTTCTTC.

In DNA form, the CDR3 reads TGTGCCAGCAGCCCCCGGGACACAAAAGGCTACACCTTC. This codes for CASSPRDTKGYTF. The V and J genes are TRBV5-8 and TRBJ1-2, with a possible D match to TRBD1 (6 bases). V was pared by 4 bases and J by 8 bases, with 15 bases between. The CDR3 spans 13 residues. Per the germline V gene, CDR1 is SGHTS and CDR2 is YDEGEE.

This clone was observed a few times. The V gene is TRBV2, the J gene TRBJ1-5; D is unclear. Germline V gives CDR1 SNHLY, CDR2 FYNNEI. This CDR3 comprises 15 residues. V was clipped by 4 bases and J by 1 base, with 11 bases between them. The DNA of the CDR3 is TGTGCCAGCAGTGGGCTCCGCGGGAGCAATCAGCCCCAGCATTTT. It encodes CASSGLRGSNQPQHF.

The CDR3 reads CASSLMGALNYGYTF. CDR3 in DNA: TGTGCCAGCAGCCTGATGGGGGCCCTTAACTATGGCTACACCTTC. This rearrangement joins TRBV13 to TRBJ1-2, with D possibly matching TRBD1 (6 bases). CDR1 and CDR2 (germline): PRHDT, FYEKMQ (reference sequence). Between the trimmed V and J ends, which lost 5 bases and 1 base, there was a span of 14 bases. This CDR3 comprises 15 residues.

The genes are TRBV7-9 and TRBJ2-2, with D possibly matching TRBD2 (7 bases). Germline V gene sequence: CDR1 SEHNR, CDR2 FQNEAQ (reference sequence). The CDR3 sequence is 19 residues long. V dropped 10 bases and J dropped 0 bases, with 27 bases sitting between them. This CDR3 is CATAGTRGAGQTNTGELFF. CDR3 DNA: TGTGCCACCGCGGGCACTCGGGGGGCGGGCCAAACGAACACCGGGGAGCTGTTTTTT.

This chain connects TRBV5-1 to TRBJ1-4, with 7 bases aligning to TRBD1. Germline V lookup: CDR1 SGHRS, CDR2 YFSETQ. This CDR3 contains 15 residues. The J segment lost 7 bases and the V segment lost 4 bases, leaving 10 bases of the junction unmatched. The CDR3 DNA is TGCGCCAGCAGCGACGAGGGGGCGGCCAGTGAAAAACTGTTTTTT. It specifies CASSDEGAASEKLFF.

The rearrangement uses TRBV19 and TRBJ1-1; the match to TRBD1 covers 9 bases. The V and J ends lost 6 bases and 6 bases, in that order; junction bases with no gene match: 8. The CDR3 runs 14 residues. Germline V gives CDR1 LNHDA, CDR2 SQIVND (reference sequence). The CDR3 DNA reads as TGTGCCAGTAGGACCACAGGGGGCGCGGCTGAAGCTTTCTTT. Amino acids: CASRTTGGAAEAFF.

The J gene is TRBJ1-1, the V gene TRBV7-2; 8 positions agree with TRBD1. The length of the CDR3 is 13 residues. The germline gives CDR1 SGHTA, CDR2 FQGNSA. The V gene end was trimmed by 5 bases and the J gene end by 9 bases; junction bases not matched to a gene: 8. The CDR3 sequence is CASSIDRGRKAFF. Here the CDR3 DNA reads TGTGCCAGCAGCATCGACAGGGGAAGGAAAGCTTTCTTT.

This clone was observed a handful of times. V is TRBV19 and J is TRBJ1-4; no firm D call. The CDR3 consists of 12 residues. The V end was cut by 5 bases, the J end by 10 bases, with 11 bases between. The germline V gene encodes CDR1 LNHDA and CDR2 SQIVND (reference sequence). CDR3 bases: TGTGCCAGTAGTTCCGCGGGGAGAAAACTGTTTTTT. Amino acids: CASSSAGRKLFF.

The genes are TRBV7-3 and TRBJ2-5; D perhaps matches TRBD2 (5 bases). Per the germline V gene, CDR1 is SGHTA and CDR2 is FQGTGA. V was clipped by 3 bases and J by 5 bases, with 10 bases between them. This CDR3 is built from 13 residues. In DNA, the CDR3 is TGTGCCAGCAGCTTCGGGGTCGGGGAGACCCAGTACTTC. Its translation is CASSFGVGETQYF.

The J gene is TRBJ2-7, the V gene TRBV27; TRBD1 agrees at 9 bases. The CDR3 is made up of 16 amino acids. The germline V gene encodes CDR1 MNHEY and CDR2 SMNVEV (reference sequence). Germline trimming cut 5 bases from V and 5 bases from J; bases unmatched to any gene: 13. The CDR3 sequence is CASSPESGTGRHEQYF. The CDR3 region has the DNA TGTGCCAGCAGTCCAGAATCCGGGACAGGGCGACACGAGCAGTACTTC.

V usage is TRBV7-9 and J usage is TRBJ2-7, with a tentative D call TRBD2 (6 bases). This CDR3 region has 15 residues. The germline V gene has CDR1 SEHNR and CDR2 FQNEAQ (reference sequence). The CDR3 sequence: CSSSLDIGGRYEQYF. CDR3 sequence (DNA): TGTTCTAGCAGCTTAGACATCGGGGGTCGGTACGAGCAGTACTTC.

The rearrangement uses TRBV29-1 and TRBJ2-1, with 7 bases lining up with TRBD2. Germline assignment: CDR1 SQVTM and CDR2 ANQGSEA. This CDR3 contains 12 residues. The trim removed 7 bases at V and 7 bases at J, leaving 7 bases unmatched. CDR3 loop: CSAAEGGNEQFF. CDR3 nucleotides: TGCAGCGCTGCTGAGGGAGGGAATGAGCAGTTCTTC.

The V and J genes are TRBV5-1 and TRBJ2-1; D is possibly TRBD1 (5 bases). Germline CDR1 reads SGHRS; CDR2 reads YFSETQ. The CDR3 loop spans 15 amino acids. Trimming stripped 2 bases from V and 0 bases from J, with 9 bases between. CDR3 DNA sequence: TGCGCCAGCAGCTTCTCAAGGGGCTCCTACAATGAGCAGTTCTTC. Translation: CASSFSRGSYNEQFF.

The chain links TRBV9 to TRBJ2-7; TRBD2 might be the D (6 bases). Trimming cost V 2 bases and J 2 bases, with 11 bases left between them. This CDR3 is built from 14 residues. Germline CDR1 is SGDLS and CDR2 is YYNGEE. The CDR3 protein is CASSVGGTTYEQYF. CDR3 nucleotides: TGTGCCAGCAGCGTTGGGGGGACCACCTACGAGCAGTACTTC.

This chain joins TRBV5-1 and TRBJ2-1; TRBD2 matches 15 bases. J lost 7 bases, V lost 4 bases, and 9 bases had no gene match. This CDR3 spans 17 amino acids. Germline loops: CDR1 SGHRS, CDR2 YFSETQ. CDR3 in DNA: TGCGCCAGCAGCAGGACCCCAGGACTAGCGGGAGGGAATGAGCAGTTCTTC. This codes for CASSRTPGLAGGNEQFF. The whole variable domain, filled in from reference TRBV5-1 and TRBJ2-1, reads KAGVTQTPRYLIKTRGQQVTLSCSPISGHRSVSWYQQTPGQGLQFLFEYFSETQRNKGNFPGRFSGRQFSNSRSEMNVSTLELGDSALYLCASSRTPGLAGGNEQFFGPGTRLTVL.

The chain couples TRBV5-1 to TRBJ2-2, with D possibly matching TRBD1 (5 bases). CDR1 and CDR2 (germline): SGHRS, YFSETQ. This CDR3 region has 13 residues. The ends were cut back, 0 bases at V and 8 bases at J, with 8 bases in the middle. The CDR3 is CASSLGNRGELFF. The DNA of the CDR3 is TGCGCCAGCAGCTTGGGAAACAGGGGGGAGCTGTTTTTT.

CDR3 loop: CASSHKGGYGYTF. CDR3 coding DNA: TGCGCCAGCAGCCACAAGGGGGGGTATGGCTACACCTTC. V and J are TRBV4-3 and TRBJ1-2; possibly TRBD1 for D (6 bases). V shed 3 bases and J shed 5 bases, with 10 bases lying between them. This CDR3 comprises 13 residues. In germline, CDR1 is LGHNA, CDR2 YSLEER.

CDR3 DNA sequence: TGTGCCAGTAGTATCGTCAGGAAGGGGTTCTCTGAAGCTTTCTTT. This codes for CASSIVRKGFSEAFF. V is TRBV19 and J is TRBJ1-1, with D possibly TRBD1 on 5 matching bases. The CDR3 sequence is 15 residues long. The V end was cut by 3 bases, the J end by 6 bases, with 17 bases between. The V gene's germline CDR1 is LNHDA and CDR2 SQIVND (reference sequence).